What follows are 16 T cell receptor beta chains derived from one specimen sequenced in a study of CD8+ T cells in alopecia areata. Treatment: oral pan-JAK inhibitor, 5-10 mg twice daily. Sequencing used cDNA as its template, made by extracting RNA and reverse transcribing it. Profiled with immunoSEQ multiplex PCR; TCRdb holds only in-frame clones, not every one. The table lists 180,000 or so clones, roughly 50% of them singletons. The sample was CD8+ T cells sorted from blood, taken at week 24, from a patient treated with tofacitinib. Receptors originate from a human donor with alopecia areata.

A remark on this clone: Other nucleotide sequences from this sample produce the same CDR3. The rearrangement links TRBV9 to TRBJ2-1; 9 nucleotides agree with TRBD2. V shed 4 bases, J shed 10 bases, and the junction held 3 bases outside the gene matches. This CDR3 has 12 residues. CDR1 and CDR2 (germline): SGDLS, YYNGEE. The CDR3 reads CASSPSGGEQFF. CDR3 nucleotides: TGTGCCAGCAGCCCGAGCGGGGGGGAGCAGTTCTTC.

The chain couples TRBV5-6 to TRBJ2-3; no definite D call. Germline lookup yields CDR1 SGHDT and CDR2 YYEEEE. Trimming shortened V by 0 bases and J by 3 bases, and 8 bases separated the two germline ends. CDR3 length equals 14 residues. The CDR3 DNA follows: TGTGCCAGCAGCTTGGGGCGCCGGACAGATACGCAGTATTTT. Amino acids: CASSLGRRTDTQYF.

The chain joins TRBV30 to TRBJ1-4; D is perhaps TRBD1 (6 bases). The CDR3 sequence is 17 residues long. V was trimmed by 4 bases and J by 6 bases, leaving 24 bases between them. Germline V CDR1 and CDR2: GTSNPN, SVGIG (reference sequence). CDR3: CAWTPSSKDSYDEKLFF. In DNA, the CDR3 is TGTGCCTGGACCCCCTCAAGCAAGGACAGTTATGATGAAAAACTGTTTTTT.

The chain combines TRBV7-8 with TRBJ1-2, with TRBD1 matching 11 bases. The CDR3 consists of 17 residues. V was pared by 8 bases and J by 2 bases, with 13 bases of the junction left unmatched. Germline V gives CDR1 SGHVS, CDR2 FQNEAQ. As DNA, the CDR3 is TGTGCCAGCGGGGGACCCCAACGGGACAGGGGGAACTATGGCTACACCTTC. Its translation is CASGGPQRDRGNYGYTF.

The CDR3 coding sequence is TGTGCCAGCAGTGAGGAGACGGAAGAATTAGCCAAAAACATTCAGTACTTC. Its translation: CASSEETEELAKNIQYF. V and J are TRBV2 and TRBJ2-4; D remains ambiguous. Germline lookup yields CDR1 SNHLY and CDR2 FYNNEI. The CDR3 has 17 amino acids. V lost 3 bases and J lost 0, with 15 bases in between.

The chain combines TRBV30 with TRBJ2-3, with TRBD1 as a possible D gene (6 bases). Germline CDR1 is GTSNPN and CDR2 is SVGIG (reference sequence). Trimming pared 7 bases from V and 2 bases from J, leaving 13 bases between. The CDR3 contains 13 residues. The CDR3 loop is CASGDIYTDTQYF. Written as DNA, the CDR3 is TGTGCCTCCGGGGACATCTACACAGATACGCAGTATTTT.

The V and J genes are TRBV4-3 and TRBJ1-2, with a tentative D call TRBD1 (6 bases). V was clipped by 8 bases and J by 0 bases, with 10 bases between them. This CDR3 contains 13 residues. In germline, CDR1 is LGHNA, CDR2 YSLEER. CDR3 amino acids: CASGEGANYGYTF. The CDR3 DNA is TGCGCCAGCGGCGAGGGGGCTAACTATGGCTACACCTTC.

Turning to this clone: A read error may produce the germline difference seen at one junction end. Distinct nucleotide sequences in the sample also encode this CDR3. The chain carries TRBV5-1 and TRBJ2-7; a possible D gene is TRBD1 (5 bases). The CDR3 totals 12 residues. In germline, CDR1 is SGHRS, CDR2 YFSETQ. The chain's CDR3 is CASSLGAYEQYF. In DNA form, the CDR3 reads TGTGCCAGCAGCTTAGGGGCCTACGAGCAGTACTTC.

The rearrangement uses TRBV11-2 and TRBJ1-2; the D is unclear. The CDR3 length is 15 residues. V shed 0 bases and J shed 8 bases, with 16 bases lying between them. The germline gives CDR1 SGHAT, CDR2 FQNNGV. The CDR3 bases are TGTGCCAGCAGCTTAGACCTTGGGTTTGGGCTCGGCTACACCTTC. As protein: CASSLDLGFGLGYTF.

CDR3 amino acids: CASSLKTSPMNTEAFF. The CDR3 bases are TGTGCCAGCAGCTTAAAGACAAGCCCTATGAACACTGAAGCTTTCTTT. The V call is TRBV7-7, the J call TRBJ1-1; D gene ambiguous. The germline V gene encodes CDR1 SSHAT and CDR2 FNYEAQ (reference sequence). V was shortened by 2 bases and J by 0 bases, with 13 bases between the two germline ends. The CDR3 has 16 residues.

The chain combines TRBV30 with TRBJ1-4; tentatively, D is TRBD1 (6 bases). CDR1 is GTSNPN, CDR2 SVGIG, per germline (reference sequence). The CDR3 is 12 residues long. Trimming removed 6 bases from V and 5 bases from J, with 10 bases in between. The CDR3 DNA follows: TGTGCCTGTGGAGGGGGAAATGAAAAACTGTTTTTT. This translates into CACGGGNEKLFF.

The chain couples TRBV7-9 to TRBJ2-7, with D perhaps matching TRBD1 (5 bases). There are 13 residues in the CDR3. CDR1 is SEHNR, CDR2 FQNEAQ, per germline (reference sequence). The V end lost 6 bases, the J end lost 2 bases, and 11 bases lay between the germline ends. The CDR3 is CASSLTAPYEQYF. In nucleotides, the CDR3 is TGTGCCAGCAGTCTGACAGCCCCCTACGAGCAGTACTTC.

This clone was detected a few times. CDR3 nucleotide sequence: TGTGCCACAAACAGGGGAGGCAACACTGAAGCTTTCTTT. This encodes CATNRGGNTEAFF. The J gene is TRBJ1-1, the V gene TRBV19, with 7 positions matching TRBD1. The germline V gene has CDR1 LNHDA and CDR2 SQIVND (reference sequence). This CDR3 has 13 residues. V lost 10 bases to trimming and J lost 2 bases; unmatched junction nucleotides: 7.

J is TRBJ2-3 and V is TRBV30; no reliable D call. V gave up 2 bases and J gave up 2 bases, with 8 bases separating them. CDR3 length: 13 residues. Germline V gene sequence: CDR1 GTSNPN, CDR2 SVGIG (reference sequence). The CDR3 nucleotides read TGTGCCTGGAGTTCTCTCCCCACAGATACGCAGTATTTT. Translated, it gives CAWSSLPTDTQYF.

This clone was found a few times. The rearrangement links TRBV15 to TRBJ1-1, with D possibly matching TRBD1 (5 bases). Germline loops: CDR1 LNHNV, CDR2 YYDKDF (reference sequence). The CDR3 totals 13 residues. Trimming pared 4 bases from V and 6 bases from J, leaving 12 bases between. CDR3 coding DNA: TGTGCCACCAGCACAGGGAAAGAGCCTGAAGCTTTCTTT. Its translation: CATSTGKEPEAFF.

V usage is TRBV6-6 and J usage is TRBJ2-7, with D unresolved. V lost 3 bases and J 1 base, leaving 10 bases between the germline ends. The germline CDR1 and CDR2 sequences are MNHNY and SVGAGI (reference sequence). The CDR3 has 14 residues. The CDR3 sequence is CASSYEYQSYEQYF. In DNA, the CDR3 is TGTGCCAGCAGTTATGAGTACCAGTCCTACGAGCAGTACTTC.